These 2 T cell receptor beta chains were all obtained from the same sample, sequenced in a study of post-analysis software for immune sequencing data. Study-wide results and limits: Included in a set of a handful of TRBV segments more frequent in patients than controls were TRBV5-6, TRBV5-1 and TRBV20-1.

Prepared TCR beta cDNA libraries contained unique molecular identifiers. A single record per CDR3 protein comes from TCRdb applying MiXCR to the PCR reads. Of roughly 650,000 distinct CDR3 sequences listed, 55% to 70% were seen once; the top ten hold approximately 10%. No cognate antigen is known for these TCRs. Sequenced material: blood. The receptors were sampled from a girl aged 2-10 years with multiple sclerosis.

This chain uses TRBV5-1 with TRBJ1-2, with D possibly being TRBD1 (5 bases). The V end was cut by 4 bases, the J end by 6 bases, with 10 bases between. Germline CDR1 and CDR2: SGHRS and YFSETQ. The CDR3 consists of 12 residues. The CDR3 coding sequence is TGCGCCAGCAGCCTCCTGGGGCATGGCTACACCTTC. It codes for CASSLLGHGYTF.

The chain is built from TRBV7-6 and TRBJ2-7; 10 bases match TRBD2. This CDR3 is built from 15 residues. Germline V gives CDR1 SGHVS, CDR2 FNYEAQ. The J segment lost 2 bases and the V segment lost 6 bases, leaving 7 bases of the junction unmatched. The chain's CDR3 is CASSRTSGSTYEQYF. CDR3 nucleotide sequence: TGTGCCAGCAGTCGGACTAGCGGATCTACCTACGAGCAGTACTTC.